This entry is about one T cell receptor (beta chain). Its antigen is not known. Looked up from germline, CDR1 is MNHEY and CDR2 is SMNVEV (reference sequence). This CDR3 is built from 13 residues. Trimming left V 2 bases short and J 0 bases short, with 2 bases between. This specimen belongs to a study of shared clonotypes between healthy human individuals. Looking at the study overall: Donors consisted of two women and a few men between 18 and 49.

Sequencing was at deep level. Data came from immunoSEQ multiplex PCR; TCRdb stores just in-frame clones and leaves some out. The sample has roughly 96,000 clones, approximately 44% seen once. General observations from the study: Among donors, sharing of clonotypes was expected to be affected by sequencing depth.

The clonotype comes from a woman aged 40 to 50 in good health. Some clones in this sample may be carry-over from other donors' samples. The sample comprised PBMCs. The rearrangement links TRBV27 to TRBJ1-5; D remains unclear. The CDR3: CASSLTSNQPQHF. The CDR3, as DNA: TGTGCCAGCAGTTTAACTAGCAATCAGCCCCAGCATTTT.